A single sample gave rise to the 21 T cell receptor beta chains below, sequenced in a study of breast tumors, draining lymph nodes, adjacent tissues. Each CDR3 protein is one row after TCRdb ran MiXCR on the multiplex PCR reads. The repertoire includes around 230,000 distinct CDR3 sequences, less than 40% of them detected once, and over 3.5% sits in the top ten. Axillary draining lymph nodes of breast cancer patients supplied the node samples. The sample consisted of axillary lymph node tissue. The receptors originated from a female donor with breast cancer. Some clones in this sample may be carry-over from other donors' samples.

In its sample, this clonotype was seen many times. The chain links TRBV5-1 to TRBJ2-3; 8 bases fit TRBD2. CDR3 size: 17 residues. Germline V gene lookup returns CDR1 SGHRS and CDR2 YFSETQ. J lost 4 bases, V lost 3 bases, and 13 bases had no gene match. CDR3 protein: CASSSMVGTRTPDTQYF. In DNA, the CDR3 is TGCGCCAGCAGCTCGATGGTTGGGACTAGGACGCCAGATACGCAGTATTTT.

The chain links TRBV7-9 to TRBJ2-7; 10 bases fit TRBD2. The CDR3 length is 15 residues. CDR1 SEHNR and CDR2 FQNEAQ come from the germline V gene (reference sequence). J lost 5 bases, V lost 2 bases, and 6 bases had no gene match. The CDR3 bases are TGTGCCAGCAGCTTACCTTCTAGCGGGAGTCACGAGCAGTACTTC. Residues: CASSLPSSGSHEQYF.

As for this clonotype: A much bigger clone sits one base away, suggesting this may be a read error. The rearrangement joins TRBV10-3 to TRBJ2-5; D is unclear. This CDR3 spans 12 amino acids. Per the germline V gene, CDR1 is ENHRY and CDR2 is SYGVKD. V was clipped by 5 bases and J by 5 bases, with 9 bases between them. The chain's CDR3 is CAISYVRETQYF. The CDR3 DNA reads TGTGCCATCAGTTACGTCCGTGAGACCCAGTACTTC.

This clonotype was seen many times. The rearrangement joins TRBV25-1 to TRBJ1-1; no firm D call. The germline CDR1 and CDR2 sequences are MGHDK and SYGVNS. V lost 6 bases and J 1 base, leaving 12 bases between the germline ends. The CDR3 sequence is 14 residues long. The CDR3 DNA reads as TGTGCCAGCAGCGGAAACAAGAGGAACACTGAAGCTTTCTTT. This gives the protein CASSGNKRNTEAFF.

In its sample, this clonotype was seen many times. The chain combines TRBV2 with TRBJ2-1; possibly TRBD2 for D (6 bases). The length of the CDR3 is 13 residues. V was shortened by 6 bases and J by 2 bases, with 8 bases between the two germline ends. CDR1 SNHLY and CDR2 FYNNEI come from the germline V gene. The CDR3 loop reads CASRRGAYNEQFF. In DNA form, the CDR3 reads TGTGCCAGCAGGCGGGGAGCCTACAATGAGCAGTTCTTC.

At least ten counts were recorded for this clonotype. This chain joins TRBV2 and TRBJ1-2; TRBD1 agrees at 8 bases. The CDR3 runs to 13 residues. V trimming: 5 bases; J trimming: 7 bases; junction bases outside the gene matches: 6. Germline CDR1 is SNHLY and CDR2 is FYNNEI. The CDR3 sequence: CASSLTGAPGYTF. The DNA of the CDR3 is TGTGCCAGCAGTTTGACAGGGGCACCTGGCTACACCTTC.

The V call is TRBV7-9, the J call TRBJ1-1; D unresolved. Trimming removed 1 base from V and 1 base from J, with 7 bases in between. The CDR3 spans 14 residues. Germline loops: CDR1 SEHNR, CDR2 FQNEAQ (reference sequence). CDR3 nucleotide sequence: TGTGCCAGCAGCTTAGTCAGCGGGAACACTGAAGCTTTCTTT. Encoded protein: CASSLVSGNTEAFF.

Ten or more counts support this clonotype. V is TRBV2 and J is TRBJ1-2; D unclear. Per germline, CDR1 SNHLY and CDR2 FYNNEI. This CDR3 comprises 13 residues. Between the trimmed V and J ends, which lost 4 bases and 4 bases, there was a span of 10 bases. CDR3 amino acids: CASSATVGYGYTF. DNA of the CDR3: TGTGCCAGCAGTGCAACGGTAGGCTATGGCTACACCTTC.

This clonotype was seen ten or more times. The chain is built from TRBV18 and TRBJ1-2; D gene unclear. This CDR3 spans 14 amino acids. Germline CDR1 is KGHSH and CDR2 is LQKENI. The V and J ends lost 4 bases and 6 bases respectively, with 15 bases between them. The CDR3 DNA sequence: TGTGCCAGCTCACAGGGTACCGTTCGGAATGGCTACACCTTC. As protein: CASSQGTVRNGYTF.

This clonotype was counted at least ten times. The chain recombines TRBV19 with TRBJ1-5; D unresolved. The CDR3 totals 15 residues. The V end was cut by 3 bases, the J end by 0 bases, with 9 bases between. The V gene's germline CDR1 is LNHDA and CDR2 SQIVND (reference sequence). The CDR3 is CASSIHGNSNQPQHF. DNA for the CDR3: TGTGCCAGTAGTATTCACGGTAATAGCAATCAGCCCCAGCATTTT.

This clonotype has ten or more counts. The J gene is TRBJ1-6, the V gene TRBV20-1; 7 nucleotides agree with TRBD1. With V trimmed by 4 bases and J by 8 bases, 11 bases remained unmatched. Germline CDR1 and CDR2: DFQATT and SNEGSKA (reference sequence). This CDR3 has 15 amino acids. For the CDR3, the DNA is TGCAGTGCTACCCGACAGGGTCGCACTGATTCACCCCTCCACTTT. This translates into CSATRQGRTDSPLHF.

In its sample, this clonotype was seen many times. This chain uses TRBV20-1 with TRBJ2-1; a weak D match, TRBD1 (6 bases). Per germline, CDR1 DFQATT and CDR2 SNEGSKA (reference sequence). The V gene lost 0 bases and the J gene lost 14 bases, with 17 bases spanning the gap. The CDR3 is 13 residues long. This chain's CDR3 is CSARDGGTGFEFF. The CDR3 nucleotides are TGCAGTGCTAGAGATGGGGGAACAGGGTTCGAGTTCTTC.

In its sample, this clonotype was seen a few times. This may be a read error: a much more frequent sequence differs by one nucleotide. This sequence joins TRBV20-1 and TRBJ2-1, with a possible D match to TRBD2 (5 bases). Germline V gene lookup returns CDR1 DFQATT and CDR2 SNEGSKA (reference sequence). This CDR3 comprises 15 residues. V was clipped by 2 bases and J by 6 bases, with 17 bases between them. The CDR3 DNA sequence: TGCAGTGCTAGACTTTACCTAGCCAGGACCAATGAGCAGTTCTTC. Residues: CSARLYLARTNEQFF.

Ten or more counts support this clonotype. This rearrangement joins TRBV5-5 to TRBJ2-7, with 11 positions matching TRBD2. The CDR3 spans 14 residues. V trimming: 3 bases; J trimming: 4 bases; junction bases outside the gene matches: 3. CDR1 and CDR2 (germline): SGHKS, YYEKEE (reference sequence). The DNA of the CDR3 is TGTGCCAGCAGCTGGGGACTAGCGGATTACGAGCAGTACTTC. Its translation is CASSWGLADYEQYF.

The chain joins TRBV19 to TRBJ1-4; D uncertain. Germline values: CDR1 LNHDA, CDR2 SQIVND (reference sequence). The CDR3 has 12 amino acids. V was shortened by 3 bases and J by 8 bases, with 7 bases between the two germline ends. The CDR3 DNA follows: TGTGCCAGTAGTATGCAAAGGGAAAAACTGTTTTTT. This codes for CASSMQREKLFF.

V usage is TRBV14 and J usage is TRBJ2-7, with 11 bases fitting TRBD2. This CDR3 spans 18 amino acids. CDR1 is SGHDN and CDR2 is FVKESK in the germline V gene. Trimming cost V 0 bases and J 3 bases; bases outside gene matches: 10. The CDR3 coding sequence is TGTGCCAGCAGCCAAGAGGGACTAGCGGCCCTTGGAGGCTACGAGCAGTACTTC. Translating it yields CASSQEGLAALGGYEQYF.

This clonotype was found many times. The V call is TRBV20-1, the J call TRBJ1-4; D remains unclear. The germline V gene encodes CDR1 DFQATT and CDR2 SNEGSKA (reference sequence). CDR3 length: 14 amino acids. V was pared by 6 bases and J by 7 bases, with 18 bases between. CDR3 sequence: CSALDPPVGEKLFF. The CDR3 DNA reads TGCAGTGCACTGGACCCTCCAGTCGGTGAAAAACTGTTTTTT.

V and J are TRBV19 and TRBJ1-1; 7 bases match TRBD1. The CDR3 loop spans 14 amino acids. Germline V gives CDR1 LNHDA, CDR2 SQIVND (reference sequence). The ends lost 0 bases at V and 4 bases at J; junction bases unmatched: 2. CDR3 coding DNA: TGTGCCAGTAGTATAGAAAGGGGGCTCACTGAAGCTTTCTTT. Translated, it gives CASSIERGLTEAFF.

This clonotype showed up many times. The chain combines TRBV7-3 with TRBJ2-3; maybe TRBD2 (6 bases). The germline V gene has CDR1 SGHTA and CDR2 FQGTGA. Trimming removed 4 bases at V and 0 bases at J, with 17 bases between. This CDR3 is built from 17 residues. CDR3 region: CASSSPPGGTSTDTQYF. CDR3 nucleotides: TGTGCCAGCAGCTCACCCCCTGGGGGGACCAGCACAGATACGCAGTATTTT.

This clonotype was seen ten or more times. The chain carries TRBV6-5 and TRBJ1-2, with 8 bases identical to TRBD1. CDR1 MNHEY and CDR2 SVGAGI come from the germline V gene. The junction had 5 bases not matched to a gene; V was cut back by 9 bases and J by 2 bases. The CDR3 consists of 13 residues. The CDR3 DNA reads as TGTGCCAGTAGTCGACAGGGGAACTATGGCTACACCTTC. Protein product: CASSRQGNYGYTF.

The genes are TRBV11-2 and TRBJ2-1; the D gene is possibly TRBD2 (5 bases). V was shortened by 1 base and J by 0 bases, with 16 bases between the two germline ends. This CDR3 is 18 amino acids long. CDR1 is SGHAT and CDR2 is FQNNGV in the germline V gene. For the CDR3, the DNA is TGTGCCAGCAGCTTAGTACCAGGAGGAACCTCCTCCTACAATGAGCAGTTCTTC. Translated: CASSLVPGGTSSYNEQFF.